This TCR beta chain originates from a study of blood T cells in healthy people across ages. Roughly 10 milliliters of peripheral blood were drawn from each donor. Extracted total RNA amounted to at least 5.5 micrograms for each sample. The length of the CDR3 is 13 residues. Germline CDR1 is DFQATT and CDR2 is SNEGSKA (reference sequence). V was cut by 8 bases and J by 4 bases, with 17 bases left in between. Through a sample-barcoded 5' primer and a J-beta primer mix, a second PCR was run for roughly 6 to 12 cycles. Each cDNA molecule, via a template-switch adaptor with 12 random nucleotides, was tagged. TCRdb recomputed calls from the 5' RACE reads with MiXCR, one row per CDR3 protein. The sample shows 800,000 to 950,000 distinct CDR3 sequences, under 40% of them seen only once.

The sequence was obtained from a young man in good health. The rearrangement joins TRBV20-1 to TRBJ1-1; possibly TRBD1 for D (6 bases). The sequenced sample consisted of blood. This CDR3 is CSPPAGVGTEAFF. CDR3 sequence (DNA): TGCAGTCCCCCGGCAGGGGTGGGCACTGAAGCTTTCTTT.